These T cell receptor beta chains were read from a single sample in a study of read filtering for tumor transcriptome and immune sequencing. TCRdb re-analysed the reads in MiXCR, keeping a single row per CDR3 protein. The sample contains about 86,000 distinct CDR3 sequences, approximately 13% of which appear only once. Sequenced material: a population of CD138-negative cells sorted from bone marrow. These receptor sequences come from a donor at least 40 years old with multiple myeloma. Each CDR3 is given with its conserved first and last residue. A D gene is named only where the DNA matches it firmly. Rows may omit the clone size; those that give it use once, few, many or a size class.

CDR3aa: CASSQAGGSYEQYF; CDR3nt: TGTGCCAGCAGCCAGGCGGGGGGCTCCTACGAGCAGTACTTC; abundance: many; v_gene: TRBV3-1; d_gene: TRBD2; j_gene: TRBJ2-7
CDR3aa: CASSPLGGSGMEQYF; CDR3nt: TGTGCCAGCAGTCCACTAGGCGGTTCGGGGATGGAGCAGTACTTC; abundance: many; v_gene: TRBV6-1; d_gene: NA; j_gene: TRBJ2-7
CDR3aa: CASGGLAGGAGKTQYF; CDR3nt: TGTGCCAGCGGGGGTCTAGCGGGAGGGGCAGGCAAGACCCAGTACTTC; abundance: NA; v_gene: TRBV5-5; d_gene: TRBD2; j_gene: TRBJ2-5
CDR3aa: CASRPQGVGQQFF; CDR3nt: TGTGCCAGCAGACCTCAAGGGGTTGGCCAGCAGTTCTTC; abundance: many; v_gene: TRBV6-2/TRBV6-3; d_gene: NA; j_gene: TRBJ2-1
CDR3aa: CASKVTAGGAGELFF; CDR3nt: TGTGCCAGCAAAGTAACAGCGGGAGGAGCCGGGGAGCTGTTTTTT; abundance: few; v_gene: TRBV6-1; d_gene: TRBD2; j_gene: TRBJ2-2
CDR3aa: CASSFGSGGLNEQFF; CDR3nt: TGTGCCAGCAGCTTTGGGTCGGGAGGTCTCAATGAGCAGTTCTTC; abundance: many; v_gene: TRBV5-6; d_gene: TRBD2; j_gene: TRBJ2-1
CDR3aa: CSAKGGSNQPQHF; CDR3nt: TGCAGTGCTAAGGGGGGTAGCAATCAGCCCCAGCATTTT; abundance: many; v_gene: TRBV20-1; d_gene: NA; j_gene: TRBJ1-5
CDR3aa: CASSDLVTNSPLHF; CDR3nt: TGTGCCAGCAGCGACCTCGTGACTAATTCACCCCTCCACTTT; abundance: many; v_gene: TRBV13; d_gene: NA; j_gene: TRBJ1-6
CDR3aa: CSARDADTAGDEQFF; CDR3nt: TGCAGTGCTAGAGATGCCGACACAGCGGGAGATGAGCAGTTCTTC; abundance: many; v_gene: TRBV20-1; d_gene: TRBD2; j_gene: TRBJ2-1
CDR3aa: CASSSRDRGGETQYF; CDR3nt: TGCGCCAGCAGTTCCCGGGACAGGGGTGGAGAGACCCAGTACTTC; abundance: NA; v_gene: TRBV5-1; d_gene: TRBD1; j_gene: TRBJ2-5
CDR3aa: CASSLAPGKKAGGLTDTQYF; CDR3nt: TGTGCCAGCAGTTTGGCCCCAGGAAAAAAAGCGGGAGGACTCACAGATACGCAGTATTTT; abundance: many; v_gene: TRBV12-3/TRBV12-4; d_gene: TRBD2; j_gene: TRBJ2-3
CDR3aa: CASSSLGWGGIEQFF; CDR3nt: TGTGCCAGCAGTTCCCTCGGGTGGGGCGGGATAGAGCAGTTCTTC; abundance: many; v_gene: TRBV6-2/TRBV6-3; d_gene: NA; j_gene: TRBJ2-1
CDR3aa: CSAGQGIPYEQYF; CDR3nt: TGCAGTGCAGGACAGGGTATTCCCTACGAGCAGTACTTC; abundance: NA; v_gene: TRBV20-1; d_gene: TRBD1; j_gene: TRBJ2-7
CDR3aa: CSVSFSLSGTGELFF; CDR3nt: TGCAGCGTTTCCTTCTCACTTAGCGGCACCGGGGAGCTGTTTTTT; abundance: many; v_gene: TRBV29-1; d_gene: NA; j_gene: TRBJ2-2
CDR3aa: CSVVGGGRGQETQYF; CDR3nt: TGCAGCGTTGTGGGGGGGGGAAGGGGACAAGAGACCCAGTACTTC; abundance: few; v_gene: TRBV29-1; d_gene: TRBD2; j_gene: TRBJ2-5
CDR3aa: CASSGPGGSGNEQFF; CDR3nt: TGCGCCAGCAGTGGACCAGGCGGGAGCGGCAATGAGCAGTTCTTC; abundance: many; v_gene: TRBV10-1; d_gene: TRBD2; j_gene: TRBJ2-1
CDR3aa: CASRRDRAYYSNQPQHF; CDR3nt: TGTGCCAGCCGCCGGGACAGGGCTTACTATAGCAATCAGCCCCAGCATTTT; abundance: many; v_gene: TRBV28; d_gene: TRBD1; j_gene: TRBJ1-5
CDR3aa: CASSLATGTVAYEQYF; CDR3nt: TGCGCCAGCAGCTTGGCCACCGGGACAGTGGCCTACGAGCAGTACTTC; abundance: NA; v_gene: TRBV5-1; d_gene: TRBD1; j_gene: TRBJ2-7
CDR3aa: CSARDSYYEQCF; CDR3nt: TGCAGCGCCCGGGACAGTTACTACGAGCAGTGCTTC; abundance: many; v_gene: TRBV20-1; d_gene: TRBD1; j_gene: TRBJ2-7
CDR3aa: CAWSAQRNNEQFF; CDR3nt: TGTGCCTGGAGTGCTCAGAGGAATAATGAGCAGTTCTTC; abundance: many; v_gene: TRBV30; d_gene: NA; j_gene: TRBJ2-1
CDR3aa: CSVTLWTGTDTQYF; CDR3nt: TGCAGCGTGACACTATGGACAGGCACAGATACGCAGTATTTT; abundance: many; v_gene: TRBV29-1; d_gene: NA; j_gene: TRBJ2-3
CDR3aa: CASSVGGPNTEAFF; CDR3nt: TGCGCCAGCAGTGTCGGGGGACCGAACACTGAAGCTTTCTTT; abundance: many; v_gene: TRBV5-1; d_gene: NA; j_gene: TRBJ1-1
CDR3aa: CASGEVTSGPTDTQYF; CDR3nt: TGCGCCAGCGGAGAGGTGACTAGCGGTCCCACAGATACGCAGTATTTT; abundance: many; v_gene: TRBV5-1; d_gene: TRBD2; j_gene: TRBJ2-3
CDR3aa: CSVPLGQGSGELFF; CDR3nt: TGCAGCGTCCCTCTCGGACAGGGGAGCGGGGAGCTGTTTTTT; abundance: NA; v_gene: TRBV29-1; d_gene: TRBD1; j_gene: TRBJ2-2
CDR3aa: CVSSKGMMNTGELFF; CDR3nt: TGTGTCAGCAGCAAAGGGATGATGAACACCGGGGAGCTGTTTTTT; abundance: many; v_gene: TRBV21-1; d_gene: NA; j_gene: TRBJ2-2
CDR3aa: CASSLARTGFNEQFF; CDR3nt: TGTGCCAGCAGTTTAGCAAGGACAGGGTTCAATGAGCAGTTCTTC; abundance: many; v_gene: TRBV12-3/TRBV12-4; d_gene: TRBD1; j_gene: TRBJ2-1
CDR3aa: CASSSRTVATYNEQFF; CDR3nt: TGTGCCAGCAGTTCCAGGACCGTTGCTACCTACAATGAGCAGTTCTTC; abundance: many; v_gene: TRBV28; d_gene: NA; j_gene: TRBJ2-1
CDR3aa: CSVGSVGETQYF; CDR3nt: TGCAGCGTGGGGTCAGTTGGGGAGACCCAGTACTTC; abundance: many; v_gene: TRBV29-1; d_gene: NA; j_gene: TRBJ2-5
CDR3aa: CASSLDWGQGGSDTQYF; CDR3nt: TGTGCCAGCAGCTTAGATTGGGGACAGGGTGGGTCAGATACGCAGTATTTT; abundance: many; v_gene: TRBV11-2; d_gene: TRBD1; j_gene: TRBJ2-3
CDR3aa: CSVERQGIDEQYF; CDR3nt: TGCAGCGTTGAGCGACAGGGGATTGACGAGCAGTACTTC; abundance: many; v_gene: TRBV29-1; d_gene: TRBD1; j_gene: TRBJ2-7
CDR3aa: CASSLEVGKAFF; CDR3nt: TGTGCCAGCAGTTTGGAGGTCGGGAAAGCTTTCTTT; abundance: many; v_gene: TRBV28; d_gene: NA; j_gene: TRBJ1-1
CDR3aa: CASSWNLAGVGETQYF; CDR3nt: TGCGCCAGCAGCTGGAATCTAGCGGGAGTGGGAGAGACCCAGTACTTC; abundance: NA; v_gene: TRBV5-1; d_gene: TRBD2; j_gene: TRBJ2-5
CDR3aa: CSALLAGGHAYNEQFF; CDR3nt: TGCAGCGCTCTTCTAGCGGGAGGCCACGCCTACAATGAGCAGTTCTTC; abundance: many; v_gene: TRBV29-1; d_gene: TRBD2; j_gene: TRBJ2-1
CDR3aa: CAWREQGANYGYTF; CDR3nt: TGTGCCTGGAGGGAACAGGGCGCCAACTATGGCTACACCTTC; abundance: many; v_gene: TRBV30; d_gene: NA; j_gene: TRBJ1-2
CDR3aa: CASSLAPGQGENIQYF; CDR3nt: TGTGCCAGCAGCTTAGCGCCAGGACAGGGAGAAAACATTCAGTACTTC; abundance: few; v_gene: TRBV7-9; d_gene: TRBD1; j_gene: TRBJ2-4
CDR3aa: CASSRWDRSNEQFF; CDR3nt: TGTGCCAGCAGCCGATGGGACAGAAGCAATGAGCAGTTCTTC; abundance: many; v_gene: TRBV11-3; d_gene: TRBD1; j_gene: TRBJ2-1
CDR3aa: CASSATGITDTQYF; CDR3nt: TGTGCCAGCAGCGCGACAGGTATCACAGATACGCAGTATTTT; abundance: many; v_gene: TRBV2; d_gene: NA; j_gene: TRBJ2-3
CDR3aa: CASSYGGLTNEQFF; CDR3nt: TGTGCCAGCAGTTACGGGGGGCTGACCAATGAGCAGTTCTTC; abundance: NA; v_gene: TRBV28; d_gene: NA; j_gene: TRBJ2-1
CDR3aa: CASSPRTGSDTEAFF; CDR3nt: TGCGCCAGCAGCCCGAGGACAGGATCGGACACTGAAGCTTTCTTT; abundance: many; v_gene: TRBV5-1; d_gene: TRBD1; j_gene: TRBJ1-1
CDR3aa: CASSELGGNNYEQYF; CDR3nt: TGTGCCAGCAGTGAACTGGGGGGAAACAACTACGAGCAGTACTTC; abundance: many; v_gene: TRBV25-1; d_gene: NA; j_gene: TRBJ2-7
CDR3aa: CASSLAAGFDTDTQYF; CDR3nt: TGCGCCAGCAGCTTGGCAGCAGGATTCGACACAGATACGCAGTATTTT; abundance: many; v_gene: TRBV5-1; d_gene: NA; j_gene: TRBJ2-3
CDR3aa: CASSLPPGQGNTGELFF; CDR3nt: TGTGCCAGCAGCTTACCTCCGGGACAGGGGAACACCGGGGAGCTGTTTTTT; abundance: many; v_gene: TRBV7-9; d_gene: TRBD1; j_gene: TRBJ2-2
CDR3aa: CSVTLSGANVLTF; CDR3nt: TGCAGCGTTACCCTCTCTGGGGCCAACGTCCTGACTTTC; abundance: many; v_gene: TRBV29-1; d_gene: NA; j_gene: TRBJ2-6
CDR3aa: CASSLGGRGNEQFF; CDR3nt: TGTGCCAGCAGCTTAGGGGGGCGGGGGAATGAGCAGTTCTTC; abundance: many; v_gene: TRBV7-9; d_gene: NA; j_gene: TRBJ2-1
CDR3aa: CASSQDGRQTWPNTDAFF; CDR3nt: TGCGCCAGCAGCCAAGATGGTCGGCAGACCTGGCCCAACACTGACGCTTTCTTT; abundance: NA; v_gene: TRBV4-1; d_gene: NA; j_gene: TRBJ1-1
CDR3aa: CASGSINNGQFF; CDR3nt: TGTGCCAGCGGGAGCATCAACAATGGGCAGTTCTTC; abundance: NA; v_gene: TRBV3-1; d_gene: NA; j_gene: TRBJ2-1
CDR3aa: CSAIIGLGTDTQYF; CDR3nt: TGCAGTGCTATAATAGGCCTTGGCACAGATACGCAGTATTTT; abundance: many; v_gene: TRBV20-1; d_gene: NA; j_gene: TRBJ2-3
CDR3aa: CASSVVPSGSTGELFF; CDR3nt: TGTGCCAGCAGCGTAGTTCCTAGCGGGAGTACCGGGGAGCTGTTTTTT; abundance: few; v_gene: TRBV9; d_gene: TRBD2; j_gene: TRBJ2-2